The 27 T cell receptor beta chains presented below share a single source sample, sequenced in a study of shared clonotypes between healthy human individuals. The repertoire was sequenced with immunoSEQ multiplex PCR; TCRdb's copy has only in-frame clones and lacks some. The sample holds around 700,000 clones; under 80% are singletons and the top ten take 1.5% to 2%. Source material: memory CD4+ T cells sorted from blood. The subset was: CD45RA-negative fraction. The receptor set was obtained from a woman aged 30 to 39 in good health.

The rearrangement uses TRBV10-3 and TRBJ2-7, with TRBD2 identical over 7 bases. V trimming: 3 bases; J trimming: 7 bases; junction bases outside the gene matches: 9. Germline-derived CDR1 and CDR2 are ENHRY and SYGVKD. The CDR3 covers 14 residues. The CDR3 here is CAISDDRGEGEQYF. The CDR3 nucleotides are TGTGCCATCAGTGATGACCGGGGGGAGGGAGAGCAGTACTTC.

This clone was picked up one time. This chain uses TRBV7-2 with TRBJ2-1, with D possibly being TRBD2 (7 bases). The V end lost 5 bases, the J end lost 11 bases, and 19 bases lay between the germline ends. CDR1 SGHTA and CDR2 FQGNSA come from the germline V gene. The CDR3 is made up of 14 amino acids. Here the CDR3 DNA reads TGTGCCAGCAGCCCTGGGGGGGGCGGGAGTCAGCAGTTCTTC. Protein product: CASSPGGGGSQQFF.

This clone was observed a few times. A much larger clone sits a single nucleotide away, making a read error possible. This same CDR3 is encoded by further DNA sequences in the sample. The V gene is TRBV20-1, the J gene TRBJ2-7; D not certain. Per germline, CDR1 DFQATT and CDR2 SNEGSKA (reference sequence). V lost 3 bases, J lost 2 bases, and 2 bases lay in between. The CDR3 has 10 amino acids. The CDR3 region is CSASPYEQYF. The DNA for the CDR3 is TGCAGTGCTAGCCCCTACGAGCAGTACTTC.

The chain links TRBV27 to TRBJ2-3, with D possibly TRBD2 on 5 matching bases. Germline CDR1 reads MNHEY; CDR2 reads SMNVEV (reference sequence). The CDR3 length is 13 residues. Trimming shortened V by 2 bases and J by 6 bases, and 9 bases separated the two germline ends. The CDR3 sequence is CASSLTGGDTQYF. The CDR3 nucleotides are TGTGCCAGCAGTTTAACTGGCGGGGATACGCAGTATTTT.

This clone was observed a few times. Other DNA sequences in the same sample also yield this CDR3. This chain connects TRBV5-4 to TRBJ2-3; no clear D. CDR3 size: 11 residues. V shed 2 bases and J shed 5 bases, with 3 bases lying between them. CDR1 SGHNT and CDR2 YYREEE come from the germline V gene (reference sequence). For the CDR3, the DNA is TGTGCCAGCAGCTTTGGAGATACGCAGTATTTT. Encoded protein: CASSFGDTQYF.

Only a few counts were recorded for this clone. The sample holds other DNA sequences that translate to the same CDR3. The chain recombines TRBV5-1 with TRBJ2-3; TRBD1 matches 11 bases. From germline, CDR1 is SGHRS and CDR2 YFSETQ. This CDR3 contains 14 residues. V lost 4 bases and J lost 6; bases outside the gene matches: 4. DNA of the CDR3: TGCGCCAGCAGCCTTGGGACAGGGGGTGATACGCAGTATTTT. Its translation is CASSLGTGGDTQYF.

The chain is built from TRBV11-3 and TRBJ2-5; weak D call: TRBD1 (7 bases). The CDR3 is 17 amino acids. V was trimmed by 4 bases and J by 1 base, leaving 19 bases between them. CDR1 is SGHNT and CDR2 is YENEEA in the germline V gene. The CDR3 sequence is CASSSLSGGGTQETQYF. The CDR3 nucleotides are TGTGCCAGCAGCTCCCTTAGCGGAGGGGGCACCCAAGAGACCCAGTACTTC.

The CDR3 is CASKGQGLVDEQFF. CDR3 nucleotide sequence: TGCGCCAGCAAGGGACAGGGTTTGGTCGATGAGCAGTTCTTC. The chain links TRBV5-1 to TRBJ2-1; 9 nucleotides line up with TRBD1. The CDR3 contains 14 residues. Germline V gene sequence: CDR1 SGHRS, CDR2 YFSETQ. Germline trimming cut 6 bases from V and 8 bases from J; bases unmatched to any gene: 9.

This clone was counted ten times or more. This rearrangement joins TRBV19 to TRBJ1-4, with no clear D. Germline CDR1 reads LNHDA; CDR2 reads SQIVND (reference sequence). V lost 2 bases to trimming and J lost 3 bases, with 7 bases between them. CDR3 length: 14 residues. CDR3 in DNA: TGTGCCAGTAGTATAATCCAGCCTAATGAAAAACTGTTTTTT. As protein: CASSIIQPNEKLFF.

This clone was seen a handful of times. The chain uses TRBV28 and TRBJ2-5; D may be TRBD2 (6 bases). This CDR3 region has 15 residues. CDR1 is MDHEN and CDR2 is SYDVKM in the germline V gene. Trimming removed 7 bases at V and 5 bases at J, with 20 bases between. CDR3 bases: TGTGCCAGCATGACGGGAGCGGGTATAGTGGAGACCCAGTACTTC. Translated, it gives CASMTGAGIVETQYF.

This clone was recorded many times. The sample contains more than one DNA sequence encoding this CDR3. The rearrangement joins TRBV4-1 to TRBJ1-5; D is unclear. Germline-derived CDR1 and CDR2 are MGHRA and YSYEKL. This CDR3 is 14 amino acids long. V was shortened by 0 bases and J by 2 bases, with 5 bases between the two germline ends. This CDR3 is CASSQDAGNQPQHF. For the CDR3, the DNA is TGCGCCAGCAGCCAAGATGCGGGCAATCAGCCCCAGCATTTT.

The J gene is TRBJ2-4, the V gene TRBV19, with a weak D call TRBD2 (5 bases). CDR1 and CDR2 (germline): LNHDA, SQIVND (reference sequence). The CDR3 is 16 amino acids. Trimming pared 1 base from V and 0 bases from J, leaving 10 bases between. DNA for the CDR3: TGTGCCAGTAGTATAGTGTGGGAGCTAGCCAAAAACATTCAGTACTTC. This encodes CASSIVWELAKNIQYF.

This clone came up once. CDR3 sequence: CASSGGPKGQPQHF. DNA for the CDR3: TGTGCCAGCAGTGGGGGTCCCAAGGGACAGCCCCAGCATTTT. The chain employs TRBV28 and TRBJ1-5; possibly TRBD1 for D (5 bases). V was clipped by 5 bases and J by 7 bases, with 15 bases between them. This CDR3 contains 14 residues. Germline V gene lookup returns CDR1 MDHEN and CDR2 SYDVKM.

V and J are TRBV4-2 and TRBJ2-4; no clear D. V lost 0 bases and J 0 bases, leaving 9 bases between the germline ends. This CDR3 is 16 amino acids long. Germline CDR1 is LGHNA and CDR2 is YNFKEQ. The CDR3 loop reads CASSQEPALAKNIQYF. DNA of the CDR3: TGTGCCAGCAGCCAAGAGCCAGCGTTAGCCAAAAACATTCAGTACTTC.

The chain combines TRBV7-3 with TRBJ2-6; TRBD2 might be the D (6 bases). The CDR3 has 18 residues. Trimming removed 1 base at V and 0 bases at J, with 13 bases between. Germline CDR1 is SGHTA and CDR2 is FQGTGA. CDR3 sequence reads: CASSLKGTGSSGANVLTF. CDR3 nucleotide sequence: TGTGCCAGCAGCTTAAAGGGTACCGGGAGCTCTGGGGCCAACGTCCTGACTTTC.

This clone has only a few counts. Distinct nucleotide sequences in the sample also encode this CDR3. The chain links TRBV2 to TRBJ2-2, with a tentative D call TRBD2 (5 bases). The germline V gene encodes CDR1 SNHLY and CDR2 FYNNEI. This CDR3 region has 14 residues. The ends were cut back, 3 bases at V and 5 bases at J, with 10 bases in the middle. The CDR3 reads CASSDRGETGELFF. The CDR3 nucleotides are TGTGCCAGCAGTGACCGGGGAGAAACCGGGGAGCTGTTTTTT.

The CDR3 region is CASSPEAGTGGTEQFF. CDR3 bases: TGCGCCAGCAGCCCCGAGGCGGGGACAGGGGGGACCGAGCAGTTCTTC. This sequence joins TRBV5-1 and TRBJ2-1; TRBD1 matches at 11 bases. The CDR3 sequence is 16 residues long. V shed 4 bases, J shed 10 bases, and the junction held 13 bases outside the gene matches. CDR1 is SGHRS and CDR2 is YFSETQ in the germline V gene.

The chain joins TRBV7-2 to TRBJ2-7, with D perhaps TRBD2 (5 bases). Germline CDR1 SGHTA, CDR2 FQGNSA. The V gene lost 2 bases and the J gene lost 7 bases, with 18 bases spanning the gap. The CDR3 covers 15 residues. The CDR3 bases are TGTGCCAGCAGCTTATACAGTGACCTCTCGGGAGAGCAGTACTTC. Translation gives CASSLYSDLSGEQYF.

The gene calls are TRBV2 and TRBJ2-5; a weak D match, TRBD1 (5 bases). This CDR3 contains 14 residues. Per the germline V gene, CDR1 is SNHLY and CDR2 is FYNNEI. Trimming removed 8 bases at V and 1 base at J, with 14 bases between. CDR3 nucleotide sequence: TGTGCCAGCGGAGTGCAGGGCACCCAAGAGACCCAGTACTTC. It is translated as CASGVQGTQETQYF.

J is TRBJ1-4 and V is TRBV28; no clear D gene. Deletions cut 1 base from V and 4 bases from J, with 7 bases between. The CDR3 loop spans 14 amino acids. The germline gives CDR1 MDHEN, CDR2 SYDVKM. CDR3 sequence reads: CASSLFRHNEKLFF. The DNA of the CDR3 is TGTGCCAGCAGTTTATTCCGACATAATGAAAAACTGTTTTTT.

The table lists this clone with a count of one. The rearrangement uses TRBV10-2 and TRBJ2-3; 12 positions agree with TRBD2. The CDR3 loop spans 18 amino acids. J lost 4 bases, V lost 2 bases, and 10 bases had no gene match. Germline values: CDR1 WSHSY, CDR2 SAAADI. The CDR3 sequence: CASSELPQTSGSPDTQYF. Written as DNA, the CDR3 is TGCGCCAGCAGTGAGCTGCCCCAGACTAGCGGGAGCCCAGATACGCAGTATTTT.

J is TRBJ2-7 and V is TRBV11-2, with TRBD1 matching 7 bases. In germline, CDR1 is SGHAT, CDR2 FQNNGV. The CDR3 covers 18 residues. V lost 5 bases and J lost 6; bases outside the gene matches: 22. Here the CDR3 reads CASSPGVHVGGKSGEQYF. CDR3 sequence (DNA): TGTGCCAGCAGCCCAGGTGTGCATGTAGGGGGCAAGTCCGGCGAGCAGTACTTC. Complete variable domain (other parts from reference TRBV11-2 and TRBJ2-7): EAGVAQSPRYKIIEKRQSVAFWCNPISGHATLYWYQQILGQGPKLLIQFQNNGVVDDSQLPKDRFSAERLKGVDSTLKIQPAKLEDSAVYLCASSPGVHVGGKSGEQYFGPGTRLTVT.

The CDR3 sequence: CASSSGTKTEAFF. The CDR3 nucleotides read TGTGCCAGCAGCTCAGGGACCAAAACTGAAGCTTTCTTT. The chain joins TRBV5-4 to TRBJ1-1, with D possibly being TRBD1 (5 bases). The germline V gene has CDR1 SGHNT and CDR2 YYREEE (reference sequence). V lost 3 bases, J lost 5 bases, and 11 bases lay in between. There are 13 residues in the CDR3.

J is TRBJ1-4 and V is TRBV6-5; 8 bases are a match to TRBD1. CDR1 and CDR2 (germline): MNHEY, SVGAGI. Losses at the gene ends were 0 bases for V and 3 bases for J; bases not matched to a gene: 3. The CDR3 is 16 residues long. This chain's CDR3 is CASSYSQGAANEKLFF. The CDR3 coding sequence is TGTGCCAGCAGTTACTCCCAGGGGGCGGCTAATGAAAAACTGTTTTTT.

The CDR3: CASSYSRVGTGELFF. In nucleotides, the CDR3 is TGTGCCAGCAGTTACTCAAGGGTGGGGACCGGGGAGCTGTTTTTT. The genes are TRBV6-5 and TRBJ2-2, with unresolved D. Germline V gene data show CDR1 as MNHEY and CDR2 as SVGAGI. The CDR3 is 15 amino acids. V was clipped by 0 bases and J by 5 bases, with 10 bases between them.

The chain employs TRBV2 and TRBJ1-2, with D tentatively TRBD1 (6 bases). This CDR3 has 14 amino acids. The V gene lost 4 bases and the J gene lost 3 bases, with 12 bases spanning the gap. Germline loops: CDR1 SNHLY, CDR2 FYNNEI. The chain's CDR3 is CASSADRYYYGYTF. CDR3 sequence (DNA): TGTGCCAGCAGTGCAGACAGGTACTACTATGGCTACACCTTC.

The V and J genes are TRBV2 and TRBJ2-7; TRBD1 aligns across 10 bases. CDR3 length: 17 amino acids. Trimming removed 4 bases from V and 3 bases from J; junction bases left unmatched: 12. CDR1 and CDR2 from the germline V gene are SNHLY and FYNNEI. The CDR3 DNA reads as TGTGCCAGCAGTGGTTATCTCGGGACAGGGGCTCTCTACGAGCAGTACTTC. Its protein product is CASSGYLGTGALYEQYF.